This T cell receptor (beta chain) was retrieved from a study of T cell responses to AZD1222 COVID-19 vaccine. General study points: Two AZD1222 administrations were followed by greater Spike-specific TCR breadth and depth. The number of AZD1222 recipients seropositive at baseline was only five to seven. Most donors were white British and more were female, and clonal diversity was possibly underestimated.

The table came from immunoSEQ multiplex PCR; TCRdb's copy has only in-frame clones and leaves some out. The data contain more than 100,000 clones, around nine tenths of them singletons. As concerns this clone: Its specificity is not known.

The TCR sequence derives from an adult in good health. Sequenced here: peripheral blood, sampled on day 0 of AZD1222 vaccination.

As DNA, the CDR3 is TGTGCCAGCAGGGCCTTCGGGACAGGGGCCCACAATGAGCAGTTCTTC. Protein: CASRAFGTGAHNEQFF. The chain has TRBV27 and TRBJ2-1; TRBD1 matches at 10 bases. With 6 bases clipped from V and 5 bases from J, the junction kept 10 bases outside the gene matches. The CDR3 loop spans 16 amino acids. Germline V lookup: CDR1 MNHEY, CDR2 SMNVEV (reference sequence).